The clone carrying this T cell receptor (beta chain) was observed a handful of times. The data stem from a study of CD8+ T cells in alopecia areata. Regarding treatment: oral pan-JAK inhibitor, 5-10 mg twice daily. Reverse transcription of extracted RNA yielded cDNA, which provided the sequencing template. Some clones are missing from TCRdb's copy, which holds only in-frame ones; the method was immunoSEQ multiplex PCR. The sample lists roughly 180,000 clones, roughly three fifths occurring once. Germline CDR1 SGDLS, CDR2 YYNGEE. With V trimmed by 1 base and J by 6 bases, 6 bases remained unmatched. This CDR3 is 14 amino acids long.

This sample comprised CD4+ T cells sorted from blood, obtained at week 4, from a patient treated with tofacitinib. The chain employs TRBV9 and TRBJ2-7, with 8 bases lining up with TRBD1. This TCR derives from a human donor with alopecia areata. The DNA for the CDR3 is TGTGCCAGCAGCGTAACCCAGGGGGCGGGCGAGCAGTACTTC. Residues: CASSVTQGAGEQYF.